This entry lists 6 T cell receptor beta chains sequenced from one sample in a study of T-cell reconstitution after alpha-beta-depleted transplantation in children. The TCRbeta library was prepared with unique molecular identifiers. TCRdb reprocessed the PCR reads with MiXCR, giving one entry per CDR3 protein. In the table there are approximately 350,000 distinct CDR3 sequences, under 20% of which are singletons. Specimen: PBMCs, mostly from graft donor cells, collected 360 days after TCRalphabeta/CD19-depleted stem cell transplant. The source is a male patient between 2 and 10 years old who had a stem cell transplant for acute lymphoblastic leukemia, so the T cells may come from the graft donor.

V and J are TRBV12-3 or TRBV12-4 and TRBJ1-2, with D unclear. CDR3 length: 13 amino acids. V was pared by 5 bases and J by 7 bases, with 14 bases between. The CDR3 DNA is TGTGCCAGCAGTAACCCCCAGACGCGTGGCTACACCTTC. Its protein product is CASSNPQTRGYTF.

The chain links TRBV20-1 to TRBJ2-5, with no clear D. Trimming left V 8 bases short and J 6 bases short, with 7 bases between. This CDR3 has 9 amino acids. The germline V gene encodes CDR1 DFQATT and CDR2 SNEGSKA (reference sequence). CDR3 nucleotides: TGCAGTCTATTGAAGACCCAGTACTTC. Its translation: CSLLKTQYF.

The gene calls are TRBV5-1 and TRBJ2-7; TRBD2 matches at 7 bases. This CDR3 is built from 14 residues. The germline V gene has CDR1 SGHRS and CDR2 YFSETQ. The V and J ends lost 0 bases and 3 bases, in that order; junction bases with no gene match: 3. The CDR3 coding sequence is TGCGCCAGCAGCTTGGAGCGGGATTTCTACGAGCAGTACTTC. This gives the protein CASSLERDFYEQYF.

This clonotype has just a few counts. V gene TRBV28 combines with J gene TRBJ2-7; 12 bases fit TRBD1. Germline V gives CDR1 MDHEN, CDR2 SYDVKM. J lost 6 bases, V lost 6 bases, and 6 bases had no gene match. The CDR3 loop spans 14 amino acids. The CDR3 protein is CASRGQGAYSEQYF. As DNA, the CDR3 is TGTGCCAGCAGGGGACAGGGGGCATATAGCGAGCAGTACTTC.

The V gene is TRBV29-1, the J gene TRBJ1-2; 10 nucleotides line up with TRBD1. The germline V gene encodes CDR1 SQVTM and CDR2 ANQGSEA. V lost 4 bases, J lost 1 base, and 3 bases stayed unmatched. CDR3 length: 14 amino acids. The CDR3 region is CSVGGTGDNYGYTF. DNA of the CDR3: TGCAGCGTTGGGGGGACAGGGGATAACTATGGCTACACCTTC.

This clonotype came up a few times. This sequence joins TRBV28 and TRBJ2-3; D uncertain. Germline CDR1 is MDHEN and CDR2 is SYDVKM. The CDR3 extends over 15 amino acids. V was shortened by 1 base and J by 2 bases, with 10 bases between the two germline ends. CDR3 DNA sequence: TGTGCCAGCAGTTTATTGGGCTCCTACACAGATACGCAGTATTTT. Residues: CASSLLGSYTDTQYF.